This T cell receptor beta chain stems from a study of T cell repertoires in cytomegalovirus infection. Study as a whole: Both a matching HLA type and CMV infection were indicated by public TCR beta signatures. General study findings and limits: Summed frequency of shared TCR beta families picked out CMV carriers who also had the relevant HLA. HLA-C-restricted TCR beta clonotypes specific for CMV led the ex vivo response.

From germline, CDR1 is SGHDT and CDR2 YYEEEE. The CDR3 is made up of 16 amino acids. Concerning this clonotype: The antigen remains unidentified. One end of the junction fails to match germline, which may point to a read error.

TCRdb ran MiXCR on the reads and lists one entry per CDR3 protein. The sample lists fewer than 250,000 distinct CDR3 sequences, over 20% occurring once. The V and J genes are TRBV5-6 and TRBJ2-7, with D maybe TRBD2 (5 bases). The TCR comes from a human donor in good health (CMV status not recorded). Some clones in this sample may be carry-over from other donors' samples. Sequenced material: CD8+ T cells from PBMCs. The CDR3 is CANSSLRAEGRLEQYF. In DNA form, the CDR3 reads TGTGCCAACAGCTCTTTACGGGCAGAGGGTAGGTTGGAGCAGTACTTC.